What follows are 25 T cell receptor beta chains derived from one specimen sequenced in a study of CD8+CD57+ T cells in acquired aplastic anemia. Patients who underwent sequencing had shown CD8+CD57+ cell expansion by flow cytometry. Genomic DNA acted as the template from which TCR beta VDJ combination and CDR3 sequence profiling were carried out. TCRdb fed the reads into MiXCR, producing one record per CDR3 protein. The table lists more than 150,000 distinct CDR3 sequences, less than 50% of them singletons. The sequenced sample was sorted CD4+, CD8+, or CD8+CD57+ T cells (not recorded which) from PBMCs. The origin of the receptors is a human donor with aplastic anemia.

This clonotype appeared a single time. The CDR3 does not close with the conserved phenylalanine or tryptophan, likely indicating a read error. The V call is TRBV10-3, the J call TRBJ2-7, with D possibly TRBD1 on 5 matching bases. The CDR3 covers 13 residues. With 9 bases removed from V and 0 bases from J, the gap between germline ends came to 12 bases. The V gene's germline CDR1 is ENHRY and CDR2 SYGVKD. The CDR3 nucleotides read TGTGCCATGGGCAGACAGAGCTCCTACGAGCAGTACTCC. Translating it yields CAMGRQSSYEQYS.

V is TRBV11-1 and J is TRBJ2-5; TRBD1 matches 7 bases. The J segment lost 3 bases and the V segment lost 5 bases, leaving 15 bases of the junction unmatched. Germline CDR1 and CDR2: SGHAT and FQDESV (reference sequence). The CDR3 spans 17 residues. The CDR3 sequence is CASSPTQDRQRKETQYF. CDR3 nucleotide sequence: TGTGCCAGCAGCCCAACCCAGGACAGGCAGAGGAAAGAGACCCAGTACTTC.

The rearrangement links TRBV7-3 to TRBJ1-6; no clear D gene. Germline-derived CDR1 and CDR2 are SGHTA and FQGTGA. The V and J ends lost 5 bases and 13 bases respectively, with 0 bases between them. This CDR3 region has 8 residues. In DNA form, the CDR3 reads TGTGCCAGCAGCCCCCTCCACTTT. Protein: CASSPLHF.

The chain couples TRBV5-4 to TRBJ1-1, with a weak D call TRBD1 (5 bases). CDR1 and CDR2 from the germline V gene are SGHNT and YYREEE (reference sequence). The CDR3 consists of 16 residues. V gave up 5 bases and J gave up 0 bases, with 17 bases separating them. This chain's CDR3 is CASRDPGRSMNTEAFF. The CDR3 DNA reads TGTGCCAGCAGAGACCCGGGACGAAGCATGAACACTGAAGCTTTCTTT.

The chain has TRBV2 and TRBJ2-1; no firm D call. The CDR3 extends over 12 amino acids. With 7 bases removed from V and 1 base from J, the gap between germline ends came to 5 bases. Looked up from germline, CDR1 is SNHLY and CDR2 is FYNNEI. The CDR3 sequence: CASIGSYNEQFF. DNA of the CDR3: TGTGCCAGCATAGGTTCCTACAATGAGCAGTTCTTC.

This sequence joins TRBV2 and TRBJ2-3; the D gene is possibly TRBD2 (6 bases). Germline V gene sequence: CDR1 SNHLY, CDR2 FYNNEI. This CDR3 comprises 14 residues. Trimming shortened V by 4 bases and J by 2 bases, and 10 bases separated the two germline ends. The CDR3 spells CASSAGRVTDTQYF. As DNA, the CDR3 is TGTGCCAGCAGTGCCGGGAGAGTCACAGATACGCAGTATTTT.

Only one count was recorded for this clonotype. This chain connects TRBV20-1 to TRBJ2-2; D unresolved. The CDR3 contains 11 residues. Trimming took off 6 bases at V and 4 bases at J, with 6 bases between the two ends. Germline CDR1 reads DFQATT; CDR2 reads SNEGSKA (reference sequence). The DNA of the CDR3 is TGCAGTGCGACGGGCACCGGGGAGCTGTTTTTT. Its protein is CSATGTGELFF.

This chain connects TRBV2 to TRBJ2-1, with 9 bases lining up with TRBD1. CDR3 size: 14 residues. After removal of 6 bases from V and 9 bases from J, the junction contained 9 bases not matched to a gene. The germline V gene has CDR1 SNHLY and CDR2 FYNNEI. CDR3 sequence reads: CASSHRDREGEQFF. DNA for the CDR3: TGTGCCAGCAGCCACCGGGACAGGGAGGGTGAGCAGTTCTTC.

Notes on this clonotype: At one of its ends the junction is not consistent with the germline gene, which may arise from a read error. This chain's CDR3 is CASSPQAASLTDAQYF. The CDR3 coding sequence is TGTGCCAGCAGCCCACAAGCGGCCAGTTTAACAGATGCGCAGTATTTT. The chain carries TRBV11-1 and TRBJ2-3, with a possible D match to TRBD2 (5 bases). The CDR3 totals 16 residues. Germline lookup yields CDR1 SGHAT and CDR2 FQDESV (reference sequence).

This clonotype was counted a single time. The DNA for the CDR3 is TGCGCCAGCAGCCAAGAAGGGGCCTACGAGCAGTACTTC. This codes for CASSQEGAYEQYF. The J gene is TRBJ2-7, the V gene TRBV4-1; D may be TRBD1 (5 bases). This CDR3 region has 13 residues. Germline V gives CDR1 MGHRA, CDR2 YSYEKL. V was trimmed by 0 bases and J by 2 bases, leaving 5 bases between them.

V and J are TRBV7-9 and TRBJ2-3; maybe TRBD1 (5 bases). V lost 4 bases and J lost 4, with 12 bases in between. Germline V gene data show CDR1 as SEHNR and CDR2 as FQNEAQ (reference sequence). The CDR3 contains 14 residues. The chain's CDR3 is CASSSQGNADTQYF. CDR3 nucleotides: TGTGCCAGCAGCTCCCAGGGTAACGCAGATACGCAGTATTTT. The full variable domain, rest sourced from reference TRBV7-9 and TRBJ2-3, is DTGVSQNPRHKITKRGQNVTFRCDPISEHNRLYWYRQTLGQGPEFLTYFQNEAQLEKSRLLSDRFSAERPKGSFSTLEIQRTEQGDSAMYLCASSSQGNADTQYFGPGTRLTVL.

The chain employs TRBV24-1 and TRBJ2-7, with 9 bases lining up with TRBD1. The junction had 4 bases not matched to a gene; V was cut back by 2 bases and J by 3 bases. This CDR3 is built from 15 residues. The V gene's germline CDR1 is KGHDR and CDR2 SFDVKD. CDR3 in DNA: TGTGCCACCAGTGATTCCGGGGACAGGGACTACGAGCAGTACTTC. Amino acids: CATSDSGDRDYEQYF.

In this sample, this clonotype turned up many times. J is TRBJ2-7 and V is TRBV4-2; 9 bases match TRBD2. The CDR3 is made up of 17 amino acids. With 1 base clipped from V and 0 bases from J, the junction kept 7 bases outside the gene matches. In germline, CDR1 is LGHNA, CDR2 YNFKEQ. CDR3 nucleotide sequence: TGTGCCAGCAGCCAAGTTAGCGGGGGCCCAACCTCCTACGAGCAGTACTTC. Translating gives CASSQVSGGPTSYEQYF.

This chain uses TRBV2 with TRBJ2-2; D not resolved. Germline values: CDR1 SNHLY, CDR2 FYNNEI. Trimming pared 2 bases from V and 4 bases from J, leaving 5 bases between. The length of the CDR3 is 13 residues. CDR3 sequence: CASSEIVTGELFF. CDR3 in DNA: TGTGCCAGCAGTGAAATAGTCACCGGGGAGCTGTTTTTT. The whole variable domain, remainder taken from reference TRBV2 and TRBJ2-2, is EPEVTQTPSHQVTQMGQEVILRCVPISNHLYFYWYRQILGQKVEFLVSFYNNEISEKSEIFDDQFSVERPDGSNFTLKIRSTKLEDSAMYFCASSEIVTGELFFGEGSRLTVL.

This clonotype was seen repeatedly, ten times or more. V is TRBV6-1 and J is TRBJ2-7; 7 positions agree with TRBD2. Germline CDR1 and CDR2: MNHNS and SASEGT. J was trimmed by 2 bases and V by 5 bases; bases with no gene match: 6. The length of the CDR3 is 14 residues. This chain's CDR3 is CASSLGGFTYEQYF. The DNA of the CDR3 is TGTGCCAGCAGTCTGGGGGGGTTCACCTACGAGCAGTACTTC.

This chain connects TRBV2 to TRBJ2-1; 12 bases map to TRBD2. V was clipped by 5 bases and J by 7 bases; unmatched bases: 6. The CDR3 has 15 amino acids. Per the germline V gene, CDR1 is SNHLY and CDR2 is FYNNEI. The CDR3 nucleotides are TGTGCCAGCAGTCAGACTAGCGGGAGTGGAAATGAGCAGTTCTTC. Its translation is CASSQTSGSGNEQFF.

This clonotype has a count of ten or more. The chain joins TRBV7-2 to TRBJ2-7; no reliable D call. V was pared by 1 base and J by 6 bases, with 10 bases between. The CDR3 runs 13 residues. Per the germline V gene, CDR1 is SGHTA and CDR2 is FQGNSA. CDR3 nucleotides: TGTGCCAGCAGCTTAGAGAGCGCCTCCGAGCAGTACTTC. This translates into CASSLESASEQYF.

In this sample, this clonotype turned up many times. V is TRBV9 and J is TRBJ1-2, with D perhaps matching TRBD1 (5 bases). This CDR3 spans 16 amino acids. Germline CDR1 is SGDLS and CDR2 is YYNGEE. The V end was cut by 0 bases, the J end by 5 bases, with 17 bases between. The CDR3 here is CASSVGVGGSPYGYTF. CDR3 DNA sequence: TGTGCCAGCAGCGTAGGGGTTGGGGGTTCCCCTTATGGCTACACCTTC.

The rearrangement joins TRBV19 to TRBJ1-2; D gene unclear. The CDR3 has 12 residues. Germline CDR1 reads LNHDA; CDR2 reads SQIVND (reference sequence). The V end lost 7 bases, the J end lost 8 bases, and 14 bases lay between the germline ends. The CDR3: CASTFSAGGYTF. DNA for the CDR3: TGTGCCAGTACGTTCTCCGCGGGGGGCTACACCTTC. The full variable domain, completed using reference TRBV19 and TRBJ1-2, is DGGITQSPKYLFRKEGQNVTLSCEQNLNHDAMYWYRQDPGQGLRLIYYSQIVNDFQKGDIAEGYSVSREKKESFPLTVTSAQKNPTAFYLCASTFSAGGYTFGSGTRLTVV.

Note on this clonotype: As the CDR3 is not closed by the conserved phenylalanine or tryptophan, this likely results from a read error. The limits of the CDR3 on the DNA are not certain, so only TCRdb's listed CDR3 is given. This chain joins TRBV25-1 and TRBJ1-2; TRBD1 is taken as the D call from the table, unchecked against the DNA. The CDR3 extends over 14 residues, inclusive of both ends. Germline assignment: CDR1 MGHDK and CDR2 SYGVNS. The CDR3 sequence: CASRARETAQGLTS.

The chain employs TRBV24-1 and TRBJ1-2; tentative D call: TRBD1 (6 bases). The V end lost 4 bases, the J end lost 6 bases, and 23 bases lay between the germline ends. The CDR3 totals 17 residues. CDR1 and CDR2 from the germline V gene are KGHDR and SFDVKD. The CDR3 sequence is CATSEQRLAGGNNGYTF. The CDR3 DNA sequence: TGTGCCACCAGTGAACAACGACTAGCGGGGGGCAACAATGGCTACACCTTC.

Points on this clonotype: Possible read error: a much larger clone is one base away. The rearrangement joins TRBV6-1 to TRBJ1-5; D gene uncertain. Trimming took 1 base from V and 6 from J, leaving 7 bases between them. The CDR3 extends over 13 amino acids. Germline V gene sequence: CDR1 MNHNS, CDR2 SASEGT. CDR3: CASSEGWGQPQHF. CDR3 in DNA: TGTGCCAGCAGTGAAGGTTGGGGTCAGCCCCAGCATTTT.

This clonotype was found once. This sequence joins TRBV29-1 and TRBJ2-7, with 11 nucleotides matching TRBD1. CDR1 is SQVTM and CDR2 is ANQGSEA in the germline V gene. The CDR3 is 15 amino acids. The ends lost 6 bases at V and 4 bases at J; junction bases unmatched: 11. CDR3 amino acids: CSVDPGQGGQYEQYF. The CDR3 DNA is TGCAGCGTCGACCCGGGACAGGGGGGCCAGTACGAGCAGTACTTC.

Comment on this clonotype: One end of the junction is discordant with germline, which a read error may explain. This sequence joins TRBV7-3 and TRBJ2-5; the D gene is possibly TRBD2 (5 bases). In germline, CDR1 is SGHTA, CDR2 FQGTGA. The CDR3 is made up of 13 amino acids. The CDR3 is CASSLNPGETRYF. CDR3 nucleotides: TGTGCCAGCAGCTTAAACCCCGGGGAGACCCGGTACTTC.

To note about this clonotype: A read error may produce the germline difference seen at one junction end. The chain has TRBV6-5 and TRBJ2-2, with D perhaps matching TRBD2 (5 bases). CDR1 and CDR2 from the germline V gene are MNHEY and SVGAGI. The CDR3 runs 17 residues. The CDR3 loop is CASSYVSLGHSTGELFF. CDR3 sequence (DNA): TGTGCCAGCAGTTATGTTTCTTTAGGGCATAGCACCGGGGAGCTGTTCTTT.